This TCR beta chain was sequenced for a study of blood T cell repertoires in COVID-19. The V gene's germline CDR1 is SGHVS and CDR2 FQNEAQ. The CDR3 has 14 amino acids. Trimming removed 8 bases from V and 5 bases from J; junction bases left unmatched: 6. Authors' analysis steps: Cell counts per sample came from amplifying reference gene primers. The table came from immunoSEQ multiplex PCR; TCRdb's copy has only in-frame clones and leaves some out. V and J calls and clone size are as listed in that table; D and trimming were resolved from the DNA. This sample has approximately 480,000 clones; approximately 86% occur once, and the top ten carry under 0.75%. Ages ranged from about 18 to 89 years, with residence in more than 20 US areas. Which cohort a participant joined came from the clinical history participants gave.

This rearrangement joins TRBV7-8 to TRBJ2-5, with 12 bases identical to TRBD2. This TCR was sampled from a woman aged 18-35 years who had recovered from COVID-19. The specimen sequenced was PBMCs or T cells enriched from blood (not recorded which). CDR3 DNA sequence: TGTGCCAGCGGTTCACTAGCGGGGGGCGAGACCCAGTACTTC. Its translation: CASGSLAGGETQYF.